One sample yielded the 5 T cell receptor beta chains listed below, sequenced in a study of shared clonotypes between healthy human individuals. The assay was immunoSEQ multiplex PCR, and TCRdb's table has in-frame clones only and misses some. Of around 330,000 clones listed, 74% are singletons. The sample taken for sequencing was memory CD4+ T cells sorted from blood. Described subset: CD45RA-negative fraction. The receptors originated from a young man in good health.

The chain carries TRBV9 and TRBJ2-1; 8 bases are a match to TRBD2. V lost 4 bases, J lost 4 bases, and 13 bases stayed unmatched. From germline, CDR1 is SGDLS and CDR2 YYNGEE. This CDR3 is built from 17 residues. The CDR3 loop is CASSPRGTRGGYNEQFF. The CDR3 DNA follows: TGTGCCAGCAGCCCCCGGGGTACGCGCGGGGGGTACAATGAGCAGTTCTTC.

The chain has TRBV10-1 and TRBJ2-3; 7 nucleotides line up with TRBD2. Germline CDR1 WNHNN, CDR2 SYGVQD (reference sequence). The junction had 19 bases not matched to a gene; V was cut back by 2 bases and J by 2 bases. The CDR3 is 20 residues long. The CDR3 DNA sequence: TGCGCCAGCAGTGAGAGGCGGACATCCTGGGACTACAGTCACACAGATACGCAGTATTTT. Protein sequence: CASSERRTSWDYSHTDTQYF.

This clone was seen a few times. The gene calls are TRBV6-1 and TRBJ1-2; 9 positions match TRBD1. The CDR3 contains 14 residues. CDR1 and CDR2 (germline): MNHNS, SASEGT. With 6 bases clipped from V and 6 bases from J, the junction kept 8 bases outside the gene matches. In DNA form, the CDR3 reads TGTGCCAGCAGGGAAACAGGGGGCAGGGATGGCTACACCTTC. The encoded protein is CASRETGGRDGYTF.

The chain employs TRBV18 and TRBJ2-1; 8 nucleotides agree with TRBD1. After removal of 6 bases from V and 6 bases from J, the junction contained 10 bases not matched to a gene. Germline V gene data show CDR1 as KGHSH and CDR2 as LQKENI. The CDR3 runs 15 residues. The CDR3 spells CASSPDRVLVNEQFF. CDR3 nucleotide sequence: TGTGCCAGCTCTCCGGACAGGGTTCTGGTCAATGAGCAGTTCTTC.

Comments on this clone: The sample contains more than one DNA sequence encoding this CDR3. The rearrangement joins TRBV5-1 to TRBJ1-5; D is unclear. Germline V CDR1 and CDR2: SGHRS, YFSETQ. CDR3 length: 15 residues. V gave up 0 bases and J gave up 4 bases, with 11 bases separating them. CDR3 DNA sequence: TGCGCCAGCAGCTTGGGACCAGGTGGGAATCAGCCCCAGCATTTT. Translation: CASSLGPGGNQPQHF.